These 15 T cell receptor beta chains share one sample of origin, sequenced in a study of early T cells in non-severe SARS-CoV-2 infection. One entry per CDR3 protein results from TCRdb running MiXCR on the 5' RACE reads. This sample yields tens of thousands of distinct CDR3 sequences, of which 10% to 15% are seen a single time; more than 5.5% belongs to the top ten. The sequencing sample was made of whole blood. Receptors originate from an adult who was a healthcare worker with PCR-confirmed SARS-CoV-2 infection or an uninfected control (not recorded which).

The CDR3, as DNA: TGTGCCAGCAGACCTACAGGGGAGACTGAAGCTTTCTTT. This gives the protein CASRPTGETEAFF. The rearrangement links TRBV6-5 to TRBJ1-1; TRBD1 matches at 7 bases. J gave up 5 bases and V 6 bases, and 6 bases lay outside the gene matches. CDR3 length: 13 amino acids. Germline V gene data show CDR1 as MNHEY and CDR2 as SVGAGI.

This clonotype was seen a few times. The chain employs TRBV10-3 and TRBJ2-7; D unclear. V lost 7 bases, J lost 1 base, and 8 bases lay in between. The CDR3 totals 12 residues. Looked up from germline, CDR1 is ENHRY and CDR2 is SYGVKD. CDR3: CAINAGSYEQYF. The DNA of the CDR3 is TGTGCCATCAACGCAGGATCCTACGAGCAGTACTTC.

This clonotype was recorded a few times. The chain links TRBV5-1 to TRBJ2-5; D unclear. This CDR3 is 13 amino acids long. The germline V and J ends were trimmed by 4 bases and 2 bases, with 9 bases remaining between them. The germline CDR1 and CDR2 sequences are SGHRS and YFSETQ. As DNA, the CDR3 is TGCGCCAGCAGCCTAAGCCCACAAGAGACCCAGTACTTC. This encodes CASSLSPQETQYF.

The chain couples TRBV5-1 to TRBJ1-6; tentative D call: TRBD1 (5 bases). There are 13 residues in the CDR3. Germline-derived CDR1 and CDR2 are SGHRS and YFSETQ. V was shortened by 3 bases and J by 6 bases, with 7 bases between the two germline ends. This CDR3 is CASSSDSNSPLHF. The DNA for the CDR3 is TGCGCCAGCAGCTCTGACAGTAATTCACCCCTCCACTTT. Full variable domain (remainder filled in from reference TRBV5-1 and TRBJ1-6): KAGVTQTPRYLIKTRGQQVTLSCSPISGHRSVSWYQQTPGQGLQFLFEYFSETQRNKGNFPGRFSGRQFSNSRSEMNVSTLELGDSALYLCASSSDSNSPLHFGNGTRLTVT.

This clonotype has at least ten counts. The chain uses TRBV3-1 and TRBJ1-2; the D is unclear. Germline CDR1 and CDR2: LGHDT and YNNKEL (reference sequence). The CDR3 extends over 12 amino acids. Trimming took 1 base from V and 5 from J, leaving 5 bases between them. The CDR3 here is CASSQGTYGYTF. DNA for the CDR3: TGTGCCAGCAGCCAAGGCACTTATGGCTACACCTTC.

The chain is built from TRBV28 and TRBJ2-2; 8 bases align to TRBD2. The V and J ends lost 7 bases and 1 base, in that order; junction bases with no gene match: 2. The CDR3 has 14 amino acids. Germline lookup yields CDR1 MDHEN and CDR2 SYDVKM. CDR3 sequence: CASIAGGNTGELFF. The CDR3 bases are TGTGCCAGCATTGCGGGAGGGAACACCGGGGAGCTGTTTTTT. Full variable domain (missing parts from reference TRBV28 and TRBJ2-2): DVKVTQSSRYLVKRTGEKVFLECVQDMDHENMFWYRQDPGLGLRLIYFSYDVKMKEKGDIPEGYSVSREKKERFSLILESASTNQTSMYLCASIAGGNTGELFFGEGSRLTVL.

This clonotype was seen only a few times. This chain joins TRBV3-1 and TRBJ1-2; 7 positions match TRBD1. V lost 0 bases to trimming and J lost 7 bases; unmatched junction nucleotides: 8. Germline V gene lookup returns CDR1 LGHDT and CDR2 YNNKEL (reference sequence). CDR3 length: 15 amino acids. The CDR3 sequence: CASSQDPRGIGGYTF. CDR3 nucleotides: TGTGCCAGCAGCCAAGACCCCAGGGGGATAGGTGGCTACACCTTC.

This clonotype was seen a handful of times. The V and J genes are TRBV7-9 and TRBJ1-1, with D unresolved. The CDR3 covers 14 residues. Trimming left V 0 bases short and J 0 bases short, with 5 bases between. Germline CDR1 SEHNR, CDR2 FQNEAQ (reference sequence). The chain's CDR3 is CASSLAPMNTEAFF. CDR3 in DNA: TGTGCCAGCAGCTTAGCCCCCATGAACACTGAAGCTTTCTTT.

CDR3 DNA sequence: TGTGCCAGCAGCTTAGGTTTCGCAGGCGATCCCTATAATTCACCCCTCCACTTT. Amino acids: CASSLGFAGDPYNSPLHF. The J gene is TRBJ1-6, the V gene TRBV7-2; unclear D gene. Germline CDR1 and CDR2: SGHTA and FQGNSA. The CDR3 sequence is 18 residues long. V lost 1 base to trimming and J lost 2 bases, with 15 bases between them. Drawing the rest from reference TRBV7-2 and TRBJ1-6, the complete variable domain is GAGVSQSPSNKVTEKGKDVELRCDPISGHTALYWYRQSLGQGLEFLIYFQGNSAPDKSGLPSDRFSAERTGGSVSTLTIQRTQQEDSAVYLCASSLGFAGDPYNSPLHFGNGTRLTVT.

This chain links TRBV5-1 with TRBJ2-3; D is unclear. Looked up from germline, CDR1 is SGHRS and CDR2 is YFSETQ. The CDR3 has 16 amino acids. Trimming pared 4 bases from V and 0 bases from J, leaving 15 bases between. The CDR3 loop is CASSPTLAGSTDTQYF. The DNA for the CDR3 is TGCGCCAGCAGCCCCACCCTGGCAGGCAGCACAGATACGCAGTATTTT.

In this sample, this clonotype turned up a few times. This chain connects TRBV29-1 to TRBJ2-1; D gene uncertain. The germline CDR1 and CDR2 sequences are SQVTM and ANQGSEA. V lost 5 bases to trimming and J lost 0 bases, with 8 bases between them. The CDR3 totals 13 residues. The CDR3 DNA reads as TGCAGCGTTCCATGGACCTCCTACAATGAGCAGTTCTTC. Its protein is CSVPWTSYNEQFF.

There are many counts of this clonotype. The rearrangement uses TRBV20-1 and TRBJ1-2, with 7 bases identical to TRBD1. V lost 1 base, J lost 3 bases, and 5 bases stayed unmatched. Per germline, CDR1 DFQATT and CDR2 SNEGSKA (reference sequence). CDR3 length equals 14 residues. CDR3 nucleotide sequence: TGCAGTGCTAGAGGACAGGGCGAACACTATGGCTACACCTTC. This codes for CSARGQGEHYGYTF.

This clonotype was seen many times. The chain is built from TRBV11-2 and TRBJ2-5; TRBD1 matches at 9 bases. Germline lookup yields CDR1 SGHAT and CDR2 FQNNGV. This CDR3 comprises 15 residues. Losses at the gene ends were 6 bases for V and 0 bases for J; bases not matched to a gene: 5. CDR3 sequence: CASSFGTGYQETQYF. For the CDR3, the DNA is TGTGCCAGCAGTTTCGGGACAGGGTACCAAGAGACCCAGTACTTC.

Only a few counts were recorded for this clonotype. The V and J genes are TRBV6-2 or TRBV6-3 and TRBJ2-7; D might be TRBD2 (6 bases). In germline, CDR1 is MNHEY, CDR2 SVGEGT. Trimming took off 6 bases at V and 2 bases at J, with 11 bases between the two ends. The CDR3 loop spans 13 amino acids. DNA of the CDR3: TGTGCCAGCAGGACCGGGACTCCCTACGAGCAGTACTTC. It specifies CASRTGTPYEQYF.

This clonotype was counted only a few times. This chain joins TRBV4-1 and TRBJ1-5, with D perhaps matching TRBD1 (5 bases). Trimming stripped 1 base from V and 4 bases from J, with 11 bases between. The CDR3 runs to 15 residues. Germline lookup yields CDR1 MGHRA and CDR2 YSYEKL. CDR3 nucleotides: TGCGCCAGCAGCCAAGGTACACAGGCAAATCAGCCCCAGCATTTT. It yields the protein CASSQGTQANQPQHF.